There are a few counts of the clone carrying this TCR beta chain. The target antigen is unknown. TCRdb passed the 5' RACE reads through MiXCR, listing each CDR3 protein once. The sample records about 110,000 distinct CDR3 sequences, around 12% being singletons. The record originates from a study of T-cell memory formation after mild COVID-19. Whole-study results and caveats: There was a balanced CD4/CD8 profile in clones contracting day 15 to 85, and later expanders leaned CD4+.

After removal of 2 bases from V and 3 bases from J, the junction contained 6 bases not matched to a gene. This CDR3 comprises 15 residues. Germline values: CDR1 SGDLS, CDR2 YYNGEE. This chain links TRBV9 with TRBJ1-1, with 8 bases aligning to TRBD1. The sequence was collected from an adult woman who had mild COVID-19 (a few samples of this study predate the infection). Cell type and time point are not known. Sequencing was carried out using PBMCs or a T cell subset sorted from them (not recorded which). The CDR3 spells CASSVSGTGYTEAFF. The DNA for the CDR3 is TGTGCCAGCAGCGTTTCAGGGACAGGCTACACTGAAGCTTTCTTT.